A single sample is the source of the 7 T cell receptor beta chains below, sequenced in a study of shared clonotypes between healthy human individuals. TCRdb keeps only in-frame clones here, not all; method: immunoSEQ multiplex PCR. Of roughly 200,000 clones in the sample, approximately 61% were seen once. The source material was memory CD4+ T cells sorted from blood. Subset defined: CD45RA-negative fraction. These receptors all come from a young man in good health.

This clone was found a few times. The chain couples TRBV28 to TRBJ1-1, with no clear D. The CDR3 contains 14 residues. Germline assignment: CDR1 MDHEN and CDR2 SYDVKM. The ends were cut back, 5 bases at V and 5 bases at J, with 15 bases in the middle. The CDR3 DNA reads TGTGCCAGCAGTACTTTGAATCGTGCGACTGAAGCTTTCTTT. Translated: CASSTLNRATEAFF. Supplemented by reference TRBV28 and TRBJ1-1, the full variable domain reads DVKVTQSSRYLVKRTGEKVFLECVQDMDHENMFWYRQDPGLGLRLIYFSYDVKMKEKGDIPEGYSVSREKKERFSLILESASTNQTSMYLCASSTLNRATEAFFGQGTRLTVV.

Remarks on this clone: The sample contains more than one DNA sequence encoding this CDR3. This chain connects TRBV5-1 to TRBJ2-5; 7 bases align to TRBD2. The CDR3 loop spans 14 amino acids. Germline CDR1 SGHRS, CDR2 YFSETQ. V was pared by 0 bases and J by 5 bases, with 4 bases of the junction left unmatched. In nucleotides, the CDR3 is TGCGCCAGCAGCTTGGGACTAGCTCGGGAGACCCAGTACTTC. Encoded protein: CASSLGLARETQYF.

The rearrangement joins TRBV11-2 to TRBJ2-1; 9 nucleotides align to TRBD2. Germline V CDR1 and CDR2: SGHAT, FQNNGV. Unmatched junction bases numbered 9, after V lost 10 bases and J lost 5 bases. The length of the CDR3 is 14 residues. CDR3 sequence (DNA): TGTGCCATCCCAACGGGACTAGCCCACAATGAGCAGTTCTTC. It is translated as CAIPTGLAHNEQFF.

The J gene is TRBJ2-7, the V gene TRBV7-8; no reliable D call. From germline, CDR1 is SGHVS and CDR2 FQNEAQ. The CDR3 covers 13 residues. The V end lost 2 bases, the J end lost 3 bases, and 8 bases lay between the germline ends. This chain's CDR3 is CASSLQQFYEQYF. The CDR3 DNA follows: TGTGCCAGCAGCTTACAACAGTTCTACGAGCAGTACTTC.

The genes are TRBV10-3 and TRBJ1-1; TRBD1 agrees at 9 bases. The junction had 7 bases not matched to a gene; V was cut back by 7 bases and J by 1 base. This CDR3 is 15 amino acids long. Germline assignment: CDR1 ENHRY and CDR2 SYGVKD. The CDR3 loop reads CAITPGQGGNTEAFF. In DNA form, the CDR3 reads TGTGCCATCACTCCGGGACAGGGTGGGAACACTGAAGCTTTCTTT.

The chain couples TRBV5-5 to TRBJ2-2; D assignment may be TRBD1 or TRBD2 (5 bases each). The CDR3 contains 15 residues. Germline V gene lookup returns CDR1 SGHKS and CDR2 YYEKEE (reference sequence). Trimming shortened V by 2 bases and J by 5 bases, and 13 bases separated the two germline ends. The CDR3 protein is CASSFGQGRTGELFF. DNA for the CDR3: TGTGCCAGCAGCTTTGGGCAGGGACGTACCGGGGAGCTGTTTTTT.

This clone was seen only a few times. The chain employs TRBV28 and TRBJ2-7, with TRBD1 as a possible D gene (6 bases). The germline gives CDR1 MDHEN, CDR2 SYDVKM. V shed 5 bases and J shed 3 bases, with 17 bases lying between them. The length of the CDR3 is 15 residues. CDR3 residues: CASSQQGSTVYEQYF. In nucleotides, the CDR3 is TGTGCCAGCAGTCAACAGGGTTCAACGGTCTACGAGCAGTACTTC.